Sequencing of this T cell receptor (beta chain) was carried out in a study of blood T cell repertoires in COVID-19. Study context: Acute and convalescent COVID-19 samples came from the United States, Italy and Spain. Sample material is recorded as cDNA or gDNA derived from T cells, B-cell-depleted T cells, or PBMCs.

Authors' analysis steps: Reference gene primer amplification yielded estimated nucleated cell counts. Sequenced by immunoSEQ multiplex PCR; TCRdb stores in-frame clones only, minus some. The D gene and trimming were derived from the DNA, and the V and J assignments and clone size from that table. This table holds 50,000 or so clones, roughly 93% found once. With 6 bases removed from V and 9 bases from J, the gap between germline ends came to 24 bases. CDR1 MNHEY and CDR2 SMNVEV come from the germline V gene (reference sequence). The CDR3 contains 16 residues. Enrolment of Seattle patients took place during active infection, and they were followed longitudinally.

The specimen sequenced was peripheral blood. The chain recombines TRBV27 with TRBJ1-5; tentatively, D is TRBD1 (5 bases). The origin of this receptor is a man aged 60 to 75 with COVID-19, enrolled during active disease. The chain's CDR3 is CASSLAGGGNQMPQHF. The CDR3 nucleotides are TGTGCCAGCAGCTTAGCCGGGGGGGGGAATCAAATGCCCCAGCATTTT.